This note documents a single T cell receptor (beta chain) sequence. The sample is drawn from a study of long-term antiretroviral therapy in people with HIV. The authors ran the immunoSEQ assay, v3.0, at survey level. This table comes from immunoSEQ multiplex PCR, and its TCRdb copy is limited to in-frame clones, with some not included. Of more than 15,000 clones listed, roughly 78% are singletons. Per germline, CDR1 SGHTA and CDR2 FQGTGA. V was clipped by 1 base and J by 6 bases, with 16 bases between them. This CDR3 contains 15 residues. The sequences come from unsorted PBMCs, collected at the start of antiretroviral therapy, before treatment. The rearrangement links TRBV7-3 to TRBJ2-7; D might be TRBD1 or TRBD2, each matching 5 bases. This receptor was identified in a woman aged 40 to 50 with HIV. The CDR3 is CASSLSGGSKGEQYF. Written as DNA, the CDR3 is TGTGCCAGCAGCTTAAGTGGGGGATCCAAAGGCGAGCAGTACTTC.